This T cell receptor (beta chain) was obtained from a study of blood T cells in healthy people across ages. In the study overall: Template-switching capture recovered about one barcoded beta molecule per two T cells.

Primers used in a second PCR of roughly 6 to 12 cycles were a sample-barcoded 5' primer and a J-beta primer mix. Sequencing yielded, for each sample, at least 2.5 million paired-end reads carrying CDR3. Each CDR3 protein is one row after TCRdb ran MiXCR on the 5' RACE reads. In the table there are about 1.1 million distinct CDR3 sequences, approximately 38% of which are singletons. This clonotype was seen a few times. The CDR3 has 18 residues. Trimming cost V 0 bases and J 1 base; bases outside gene matches: 11. Germline V CDR1 and CDR2: DFQATT, SNEGSKA (reference sequence). The clonotype originates from a man between 18 and 29 years old in good health. The specimen sequenced was blood. V usage is TRBV20-1 and J usage is TRBJ1-5; 8 bases agree with TRBD1. The CDR3 nucleotides read TGCAGTGCTAGAGATTCGAGGCGACAGGGGTCAAGCAATCAGCCCCAGCATTTT. It specifies CSARDSRRQGSSNQPQHF.